Below are 30 T cell receptor beta chains sequenced from a single sample in a study of regulatory T cells in long-lasting Graves disease. Specified time point: newly diagnosed GD, antithyroid drugs for less than 3 months. The authors made the TCR library using RNA they extracted from PBMCs. Relying on iRepertoire HTBI primers and Arm-PCR of CDR3 regions, the team built TCR beta libraries. TCRdb reanalysed the multiplex PCR reads using MiXCR and keeps one entry per CDR3 protein. Among about 420,000 distinct CDR3 sequences, 16% were seen once, and the ten largest hold under 30%. Another study also made use of these data, one on T cells in Graves' hyperthyroidism and ophthalmopathy.

The specimen comprised peripheral blood mononuclear cells (PBMCs), sampled at new diagnosis, from a patient treated with antithyroid drugs. The receptor set was obtained from a woman younger than 35 with Graves disease.

This clonotype was picked up many times. The chain couples TRBV6-1 to TRBJ2-7; the D is unclear. Trimming cost V 7 bases and J 2 bases, with 9 bases left between them. CDR1 and CDR2 (germline): MNHNS, SASEGT. This CDR3 has 12 amino acids. The CDR3 nucleotides are TGTGCCAGCAAAGACCAGCCCTACGAGCAGTACTTC. This translates into CASKDQPYEQYF.

This clonotype was found many times. This chain uses TRBV20-1 with TRBJ2-3; 7 nucleotides agree with TRBD2. CDR1 is DFQATT, CDR2 SNEGSKA, per germline (reference sequence). The V segment lost 5 bases and the J segment 11 bases; nucleotides outside the gene matches: 7. This CDR3 is 11 amino acids long. The CDR3 reads CSAYPGGKQYF. In DNA form, the CDR3 reads TGCAGTGCTTACCCCGGGGGGAAGCAGTATTTT.

This clonotype was observed at least ten times. This rearrangement joins TRBV6-1 to TRBJ1-6; D possibly corresponds to TRBD1 (5 bases). Trimming left V 11 bases short and J 8 bases short, with 19 bases between. The CDR3 has 14 residues. Germline V gives CDR1 MNHNS, CDR2 SASEGT. For the CDR3, the DNA is TGTGCCCTTCCGGGGACGAGCGTGTATTCACCCCTCCACTTT. This translates into CALPGTSVYSPLHF.

This clonotype appeared many times. The chain employs TRBV29-1 and TRBJ1-1; D possibly corresponds to TRBD1 (5 bases). Per germline, CDR1 SQVTM and CDR2 ANQGSEA. Trimming removed 6 bases at V and 1 base at J, with 12 bases between. This CDR3 region has 13 residues. The CDR3 protein is CSVQDRPNTEAFF. CDR3 nucleotides: TGCAGCGTACAAGACAGACCGAACACTGAAGCTTTCTTT. Based on the CDR3 plus reference TRBV29-1 and TRBJ1-1, the full variable domain is SAVISQKPSRDICQRGTSLTIQCQVDSQVTMMFWYRQQPGQSLTLIATANQGSEATYESGFVIDKFPISRPNLTFSTLTVSNMSPEDSSIYLCSVQDRPNTEAFFGQGTRLTVV.

This clonotype has a handful of counts. The chain couples TRBV27 to TRBJ1-6, with D tentatively TRBD1 (6 bases). V was trimmed by 2 bases and J by 8 bases, leaving 16 bases between them. The CDR3 spans 16 residues. Looked up from germline, CDR1 is MNHEY and CDR2 is SMNVEV (reference sequence). CDR3 in amino acids: CASSLGAGVYDSPLHF. The CDR3 DNA sequence: TGTGCCAGCAGTTTAGGTGCAGGGGTGTACGATTCACCCCTCCACTTT.

This clonotype was seen ten or more times. The chain recombines TRBV25-1 with TRBJ2-1; D call uncertain. Germline CDR1 is MGHDK and CDR2 is SYGVNS. Trimming took off 8 bases at V and 8 bases at J, with 19 bases between the two ends. The CDR3 has 14 amino acids. CDR3: CASDSSGPYDEQFF. CDR3 coding DNA: TGTGCCAGCGATTCTAGTGGACCCTATGATGAGCAGTTCTTC. The full variable domain, completed using reference TRBV25-1 and TRBJ2-1, is EADIYQTPRYLVIGTGKKITLECSQTMGHDKMYWYQQDPGMELHLIHYSYGVNSTEKGDLSSESTVSRIRTEHFPLTLESARPSHTSQYLCASDSSGPYDEQFFGPGTRLTVL.

Turning to this clonotype: The junction departs from the called germline gene at one end, perhaps through a read error. The V gene is TRBV12-3 or TRBV12-4, the J gene TRBJ2-7; D is ambiguous. The CDR3 has 11 residues. CDR3 sequence reads: CASSFRYEQHF. The CDR3 DNA reads TGTGCCAGCAGTTTTAGGTACGAGCAGCACTTC.

This clonotype has just a few counts. With a much larger clone just one base away, this may be a read error. The chain links TRBV12-3 or TRBV12-4 to TRBJ2-1, with D possibly TRBD2 on 6 matching bases. The CDR3 spans 15 residues. The CDR3 DNA is TGTGCCAGCAGTCTCGGGAGTGGGGGAGTGGATGAGCAGTCCTTC. It encodes CASSLGSGGVDEQSF.

V usage is TRBV12-3 or TRBV12-4 and J usage is TRBJ2-5, with D perhaps TRBD1 (5 bases). The CDR3 extends over 16 amino acids. Trimming took off 5 bases at V and 4 bases at J, with 20 bases between the two ends. The CDR3 bases are TGTGCCAGCAGTGCGTCCGCAGGGTGGTTGGGAGAGACCCAGTACTTC. Its protein is CASSASAGWLGETQYF.

This clonotype was seen a few times. This may stem from a read error, because a much larger clone lies one nucleotide away. The V call is TRBV28, the J call TRBJ2-1, with 8 bases aligning to TRBD1. The end of the DNA is better explained by TRBJ2-7, so the J call may be wrong. Germline CDR1 reads MDHEN; CDR2 reads SYDVKM. The CDR3 contains 15 residues. The CDR3 is CASSPRTGSYNEQYF. CDR3 nucleotides: TGTGCCAGCAGTCCTAGGACAGGGTCCTACAATGAGCAGTACTTC.

This clonotype was observed a handful of times. The rearrangement joins TRBV27 to TRBJ2-7; TRBD1 matches 8 bases. V lost 2 bases, J lost 5 bases, and 8 bases stayed unmatched. This CDR3 comprises 15 residues. Looked up from germline, CDR1 is MNHEY and CDR2 is SMNVEV (reference sequence). In DNA form, the CDR3 reads TGTGCCAGCAGTTTAAGGGAGACAGGGGTACACGAGCAGTACTTC. Residues: CASSLRETGVHEQYF.

V is TRBV14 and J is TRBJ2-3; maybe TRBD2 (6 bases). There are 16 residues in the CDR3. Germline assignment: CDR1 SGHDN and CDR2 FVKESK. V shed 1 base and J shed 5 bases, with 16 bases lying between them. CDR3 DNA sequence: TGTGCCAGCAGCCAAGGCGAGCGGGCCTTAGGAGATACGCAGTATTTT. It translates to CASSQGERALGDTQYF.

This clonotype has ten or more counts. The chain uses TRBV7-2 and TRBJ2-3; D may be TRBD2 (6 bases). Germline CDR1 and CDR2: SGHTA and FQGNSA. This CDR3 is built from 17 residues. V lost 1 base, J lost 0 bases, and 14 bases lay in between. The CDR3 is CASSLVVSGLSTDTQYF. DNA of the CDR3: TGTGCCAGCAGCTTAGTAGTCAGCGGGCTTAGCACAGATACGCAGTATTTT.

The chain couples TRBV3-1 to TRBJ2-2; TRBD2 agrees at 12 bases. V shed 3 bases and J 5 bases; nucleotides not matched to a gene: 7. The germline CDR1 and CDR2 sequences are LGHDT and YNNKEL (reference sequence). CDR3 length: 17 residues. CDR3 coding DNA: TGTGCCAGCAGCCAGGGACTAGCGGGTCTCCGGACCGGGGAGCTGTTTTTT. Translated, it gives CASSQGLAGLRTGELFF.

This clonotype was seen ten or more times. The rearrangement uses TRBV7-2 and TRBJ2-3, with 11 bases aligning to TRBD2. The germline V gene encodes CDR1 SGHTA and CDR2 FQGNSA. Trimming took 4 bases from V and 7 from J; bases not matched to a gene: 4. CDR3 length: 14 residues. CDR3 region: CASSSTSGTNTQYF. DNA of the CDR3: TGTGCCAGCAGCTCGACTAGCGGGACGAATACGCAGTATTTT.

The chain carries TRBV13 and TRBJ2-1, with D maybe TRBD2 (6 bases). The CDR3 runs to 14 residues. Germline V gives CDR1 PRHDT, CDR2 FYEKMQ (reference sequence). The ends were cut back, 7 bases at V and 0 bases at J, with 10 bases in the middle. CDR3 sequence reads: CASISTSSYNEQFF. CDR3 bases: TGTGCCAGCATCTCGACTAGCTCCTACAATGAGCAGTTCTTC.

This clonotype showed up many times. The J gene is TRBJ1-2, the V gene TRBV2; TRBD1 is a possible D gene (6 bases). CDR1 is SNHLY, CDR2 FYNNEI, per germline. The CDR3 runs 15 residues. Trimming stripped 6 bases from V and 7 bases from J, with 21 bases between. The CDR3 loop reads CASSSQGQGQGGYTF. CDR3 nucleotides: TGTGCCAGCAGCTCCCAGGGACAAGGCCAAGGTGGCTACACCTTC.

The sample holds many counts of this clonotype. The chain employs TRBV28 and TRBJ2-7; 7 bases fit TRBD2. The junction had 15 bases not matched to a gene; V was cut back by 8 bases and J by 5 bases. Germline values: CDR1 MDHEN, CDR2 SYDVKM. CDR3 length equals 15 residues. The CDR3 sequence: CASRKWGGEGDEQYF. The CDR3 DNA is TGTGCCAGCCGAAAATGGGGGGGGGAAGGAGACGAGCAGTACTTC.

The J gene is TRBJ1-1, the V gene TRBV5-1; 7 bases align to TRBD1. The ends lost 4 bases at V and 4 bases at J; junction bases unmatched: 10. This CDR3 spans 15 amino acids. The germline CDR1 and CDR2 sequences are SGHRS and YFSETQ. The CDR3 here is CASSQDRAGATEAFF. CDR3 bases: TGCGCCAGCAGCCAAGACAGGGCTGGTGCCACTGAAGCTTTCTTT.

In its sample, this clonotype was seen a few times. This rearrangement joins TRBV19 to TRBJ2-3, with D possibly being TRBD2 (6 bases). The V gene's germline CDR1 is LNHDA and CDR2 SQIVND (reference sequence). The length of the CDR3 is 16 residues. V lost 9 bases, J lost 4 bases, and 23 bases lay in between. The CDR3 reads CASAPRKRATADTQYF. In nucleotides, the CDR3 is TGTGCCAGCGCCCCGCGTAAGCGGGCGACGGCAGATACGCAGTATTTT.

This clonotype was seen many times. The rearrangement joins TRBV27 to TRBJ2-7, with 8 positions matching TRBD1. Trimming took 5 bases from V and 2 from J; bases not matched to a gene: 11. Germline CDR1 reads MNHEY; CDR2 reads SMNVEV (reference sequence). The CDR3 extends over 16 amino acids. CDR3 sequence: CASSPLGQGQTYEQYF. The DNA of the CDR3 is TGTGCCAGCAGTCCCCTTGGACAGGGTCAAACCTACGAGCAGTACTTC.

This clonotype has ten or more counts. This chain uses TRBV7-8 with TRBJ2-1; unclear D gene. CDR1 SGHVS and CDR2 FQNEAQ come from the germline V gene. Trimming took off 1 base at V and 7 bases at J, with 14 bases between the two ends. The CDR3 is made up of 15 amino acids. This CDR3 is CASSLDSPRINEQFF. The DNA for the CDR3 is TGTGCCAGCAGCTTAGATAGTCCTAGGATAAATGAGCAGTTCTTC.

The chain joins TRBV6-9 to TRBJ1-2, with D perhaps matching TRBD1 (5 bases). Trimming took off 4 bases at V and 4 bases at J, with 19 bases between the two ends. This CDR3 comprises 16 residues. CDR1 is MNHGY, CDR2 SVAAGI, per germline. CDR3 sequence (DNA): TGTGCCAGCAGTTTCACTCCGGAGGGGCAGGTCTATGGCTACACCTTC. It is translated as CASSFTPEGQVYGYTF.

This clonotype has a handful of counts. The rearrangement uses TRBV4-1 and TRBJ1-2, with D possibly being TRBD1 (6 bases). V lost 1 base and J lost 2, with 8 bases in between. Germline V lookup: CDR1 MGHRA, CDR2 YSYEKL. The CDR3 extends over 14 amino acids. This CDR3 reads CASSQAQGNYGYTF. CDR3 nucleotides: TGCGCCAGCAGCCAAGCGCAGGGGAACTATGGCTACACCTTC.

Notes on this clonotype: A much larger clone differs by one base, so this may be a read error. The gene calls are TRBV12-3 or TRBV12-4 and TRBJ2-1; no clear D gene. V was clipped by 2 bases and J by 7 bases, with 3 bases between them. There are 11 residues in the CDR3. The CDR3 protein is CASSLMNEQFF. In nucleotides, the CDR3 is TGTGCCAGCAGTTTAATGAATGAGCAGTTCTTC.

V is TRBV7-2 and J is TRBJ1-2; TRBD1 matches at 8 bases. The CDR3 length is 15 residues. Per the germline V gene, CDR1 is SGHTA and CDR2 is FQGNSA. The V and J ends lost 8 bases and 5 bases, in that order; junction bases with no gene match: 13. The CDR3 region has the DNA TGTGCCAGCCGGCTGGGACAGGAGGCTGGATATGGCTACACCTTC. This encodes CASRLGQEAGYGYTF.

This clonotype has more than one count but fewer than ten. The CDR3 sequence: CASSLGGTAGANVLTF. CDR3 nucleotides: TGTGCCAGCAGTTTAGGCGGGACGGCTGGGGCCAACGTCCTGACTTTC. V usage is TRBV12-3 or TRBV12-4 and J usage is TRBJ2-6; possible D gene TRBD2, 6 bases. Trimming removed 1 base at V and 2 bases at J, with 9 bases between. The CDR3 loop spans 16 amino acids.

In its sample, this clonotype was seen a few times. The chain couples TRBV4-3 to TRBJ1-5, with D unresolved. The CDR3 extends over 14 amino acids. Between the trimmed V and J ends, which lost 5 bases and 5 bases, there was a span of 13 bases. CDR1 is LGHNA and CDR2 is YSLEER in the germline V gene. The CDR3 here is CASSMASSDQPQHF. The CDR3 region has the DNA TGCGCCAGCAGCATGGCCTCCTCGGATCAGCCCCAGCATTTT.

This clonotype showed up just a few times. The germline gene is not matched at one end of the junction; a read error may be the cause. The J gene is TRBJ2-1, the V gene TRBV5-6; D not resolved. The CDR3 is 15 residues long. Germline V gene data show CDR1 as SGHDT and CDR2 as YYEEEE. CDR3 residues: CASSSGPRSSNEQFF. DNA for the CDR3: TGTGCCAGCAGCTCAGGCCCTAGGTCCTCCAATGAGCAGTTCTTC.

The sample holds many counts of this clonotype. The chain recombines TRBV28 with TRBJ1-6, with TRBD1 as a possible D gene (6 bases). The germline V gene encodes CDR1 MDHEN and CDR2 SYDVKM. V shed 6 bases and J shed 6 bases, with 15 bases lying between them. This CDR3 has 15 residues. The CDR3 nucleotides are TGTGCCAGCAGCTGGGGGGGCAGGGTTAATTCACCCCTCCACTTT. Translated: CASSWGGRVNSPLHF.